This note documents a single T cell receptor (beta chain) sequence. What it binds is not known. This specimen belongs to a study of response to subunit inactivated influenza vaccine. Study-wide results and caveats: The authors proposed limited new T cell recruitment per seasonal influenza vaccination.

Using its own MiXCR run on the RT-PCR reads, TCRdb lists one record per CDR3 protein. The sample lists a few hundred thousand distinct CDR3 sequences; around 15% were seen once. V was trimmed by 6 bases and J by 0 bases, leaving 14 bases between them. This CDR3 comprises 15 residues. The receptor was isolated from a man aged 50 to 60 who received an inactivated influenza vaccine. This chain uses TRBV12-3 or TRBV12-4 with TRBJ1-1; D possibly corresponds to TRBD1 (5 bases). The specimen was PBMCs from blood, collected 11 to 12 days after vaccination. The DNA for the CDR3 is TGTGCCAGCAGCTATATCAGGGCGATGAACACTGAAGCTTTCTTT. It encodes CASSYIRAMNTEAFF.